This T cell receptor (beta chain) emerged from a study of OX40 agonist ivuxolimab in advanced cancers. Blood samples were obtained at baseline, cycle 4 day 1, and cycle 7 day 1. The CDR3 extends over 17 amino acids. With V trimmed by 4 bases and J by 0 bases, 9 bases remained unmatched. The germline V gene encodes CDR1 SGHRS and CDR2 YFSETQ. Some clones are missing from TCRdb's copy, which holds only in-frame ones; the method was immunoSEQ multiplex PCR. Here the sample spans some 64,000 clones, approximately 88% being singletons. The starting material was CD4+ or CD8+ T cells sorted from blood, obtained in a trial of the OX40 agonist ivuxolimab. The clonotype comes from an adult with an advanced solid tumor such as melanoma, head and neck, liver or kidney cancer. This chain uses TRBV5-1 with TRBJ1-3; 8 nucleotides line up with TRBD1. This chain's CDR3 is CASSTAGTGLSGNTIYF. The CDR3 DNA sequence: TGCGCCAGCAGCACCGCCGGGACAGGCCTCTCTGGAAACACCATATATTTT.